A single sample gave rise to the 23 T cell receptor beta chains below, sequenced in a study of blood T cell repertoires in COVID-19. Repertoires were generated with immunoSEQ multiplex PCR, while TCRdb's copy carries only in-frame clones and drops some. This table holds tens of thousands of clones, 80% to 90% found once. The specimen was peripheral blood. The receptors shown here come from a man between 65 and 79 years old with active or convalescent COVID-19.

The rearrangement joins TRBV6-5 to TRBJ1-5; D not resolved. Trimming left V 0 bases short and J 1 base short, with 7 bases between. This CDR3 has 15 amino acids. Germline values: CDR1 MNHEY, CDR2 SVGAGI. Here the CDR3 reads CASSYSKRSNQPQHF. The DNA of the CDR3 is TGTGCCAGCAGTTACTCGAAGCGGAGCAATCAGCCCCAGCATTTT.

V and J are TRBV6-6 and TRBJ2-7; 7 positions match TRBD1. Trimming took 6 bases from V and 1 from J; bases not matched to a gene: 9. The CDR3 has 15 residues. Germline V gene lookup returns CDR1 MNHNY and CDR2 SVGAGI (reference sequence). CDR3 sequence (DNA): TGTGCCAGCAGAATAGGACAGGCGAATTCCTACGAGCAGTACTTC. It translates to CASRIGQANSYEQYF.

The chain carries TRBV6-5 and TRBJ1-2; tentative D call: TRBD1 (5 bases). Trimming pared 8 bases from V and 6 bases from J, leaving 22 bases between. Germline loops: CDR1 MNHEY, CDR2 SVGAGI. CDR3 length: 15 amino acids. The CDR3 here is CASDRRMSSGDGYTF. The CDR3 DNA follows: TGTGCCAGCGACCGTCGGATGAGCTCGGGGGATGGCTACACCTTC.

V and J are TRBV18 and TRBJ1-1; D is uncertain. Germline V gene lookup returns CDR1 KGHSH and CDR2 LQKENI. This CDR3 has 17 amino acids. Deletions cut 0 bases from V and 3 bases from J, with 17 bases between. This CDR3 is CASSPPHQDMRDTEAFF. DNA for the CDR3: TGTGCCAGCTCACCACCCCACCAGGATATGAGGGACACTGAAGCTTTCTTT. The full variable domain, with the rest looked up from reference TRBV18 and TRBJ1-1, is NAGVMQNPRHLVRRRGQEARLRCSPMKGHSHVYWYRQLPEEGLKFMVYLQKENIIDESGMPKERFSAEFPKEGPSILRIQQVVRGDSAAYFCASSPPHQDMRDTEAFFGQGTRLTVV.

On this clone itself: The junction shows a germline mismatch at one end, possibly a read error. V gene TRBV7-2 combines with J gene TRBJ1-1; D perhaps matches TRBD1 (5 bases). This CDR3 region has 13 residues. CDR1 is SGHTA and CDR2 is FQGNSA in the germline V gene. This CDR3 reads CASNLQENTEAFF. CDR3 bases: TGTGCCAGCAACTTACAGGAGAACACTGAAGCTTTCTTT.

The CDR3 DNA reads as TGTGCCAGCAGTGCCGGGACTAGCCTGCTCACAGATACGCAGTATTTT. Translation gives CASSAGTSLLTDTQYF. The rearrangement links TRBV28 to TRBJ2-3; TRBD2 aligns across 9 bases. The CDR3 covers 16 residues. With V trimmed by 5 bases and J by 2 bases, 8 bases remained unmatched. Germline assignment: CDR1 MDHEN and CDR2 SYDVKM.

This chain connects TRBV3-1 (or the pseudogene TRBV3-2) to TRBJ1-6; no definite D call. The CDR3 sequence is 14 residues long. Trimming removed 1 base at V and 14 bases at J, with 15 bases between. Germline CDR1 reads LGHDT; CDR2 reads YNNKEL (reference sequence). This CDR3 is CASSQGASGKALHF. In DNA, the CDR3 is TGTGCCAGCAGCCAAGGAGCCTCGGGGAAGGCCCTCCACTTT.

The V and J genes are TRBV7-8 and TRBJ1-4, with 9 bases lining up with TRBD1. The CDR3 covers 15 residues. With 2 bases clipped from V and 8 bases from J, the junction kept 6 bases outside the gene matches. Germline CDR1 reads SGHVS; CDR2 reads FQNEAQ. This CDR3 is CASSLPGTGREKLFF. The CDR3 coding sequence is TGTGCCAGCAGCTTACCCGGGACAGGGAGGGAAAAACTGTTTTTT.

This clone was seen a handful of times. This chain joins TRBV29-1 and TRBJ1-1, with D perhaps TRBD1 (6 bases). CDR1 is SQVTM, CDR2 ANQGSEA, per germline. CDR3 length: 15 amino acids. Trimming pared 4 bases from V and 1 base from J, leaving 16 bases between. CDR3 DNA: TGCAGCGTTGTGGGGACCGGGACAACGAACACTGAAGCTTTCTTT. Translation gives CSVVGTGTTNTEAFF. The full variable domain, its missing parts supplied by reference TRBV29-1 and TRBJ1-1, is SAVISQKPSRDICQRGTSLTIQCQVDSQVTMMFWYRQQPGQSLTLIATANQGSEATYESGFVIDKFPISRPNLTFSTLTVSNMSPEDSSIYLCSVVGTGTTNTEAFFGQGTRLTVV.

The rearrangement links TRBV28 to TRBJ1-2; no reliable D call. Germline loops: CDR1 MDHEN, CDR2 SYDVKM. CDR3 size: 13 residues. Trimming removed 7 bases at V and 4 bases at J, with 13 bases between. In DNA form, the CDR3 reads TGTGCCAGCACGAGCGCTTCTCGCTATGGCTACACCTTC. Protein sequence: CASTSASRYGYTF.

V is TRBV10-3 and J is TRBJ1-6; 8 bases fit TRBD1. Germline-derived CDR1 and CDR2 are ENHRY and SYGVKD. CDR3 length: 15 amino acids. V gave up 7 bases and J gave up 1 base; unmatched junction bases: 3. The CDR3 sequence: CAINQGASYNSPLHF. CDR3 DNA: TGTGCCATCAACCAGGGGGCGTCCTATAATTCACCCCTCCACTTT.

The chain employs TRBV18 and TRBJ1-2, with D hard to call. CDR1 and CDR2 (germline): KGHSH, LQKENI. The CDR3 runs 17 residues. V gave up 4 bases and J gave up 2 bases, with 20 bases separating them. The CDR3 here is CASSRITPGISNYGYTF. In DNA form, the CDR3 reads TGTGCCAGCTCACGTATAACTCCGGGGATCAGCAACTATGGCTACACCTTC.

This rearrangement joins TRBV4-1 to TRBJ2-1; 8 bases line up with TRBD1. This CDR3 comprises 15 residues. Germline assignment: CDR1 MGHRA and CDR2 YSYEKL. V shed 4 bases and J 3 bases; nucleotides not matched to a gene: 5. DNA for the CDR3: TGCGCCAGCAGCCGCGGACAGGGTATCTACAATGAGCAGTTCTTC. This translates into CASSRGQGIYNEQFF.

The chain is built from TRBV4-2 and TRBJ2-1; 11 bases align to TRBD2. V dropped 1 base and J dropped 0; count of bases not matched to a gene: 11. Germline lookup yields CDR1 LGHNA and CDR2 YNFKEQ. CDR3 length: 20 amino acids. CDR3: CASSQGVGLAGKSSYNEQFF. CDR3 DNA sequence: TGTGCCAGCAGCCAAGGCGTTGGACTAGCGGGCAAAAGCTCCTACAATGAGCAGTTCTTC.

The chain carries TRBV28 and TRBJ1-2; D unresolved. CDR3 size: 16 residues. Per the germline V gene, CDR1 is MDHEN and CDR2 is SYDVKM. With 5 bases removed from V and 4 bases from J, the gap between germline ends came to 20 bases. The CDR3 bases are TGTGCCAGCAGTCAGCCTCGGGAGACTACCGCCTATGGCTACACCTTC. This codes for CASSQPRETTAYGYTF.

The V call is TRBV7-9, the J call TRBJ2-2; 10 bases fit TRBD2. V trimming: 5 bases; J trimming: 3 bases; junction bases outside the gene matches: 12. Looked up from germline, CDR1 is SEHNR and CDR2 is FQNEAQ (reference sequence). The CDR3 spans 18 residues. CDR3 loop: CASSPPRTSGLYTGELFF. Written as DNA, the CDR3 is TGTGCCAGCAGCCCCCCCCGGACTAGCGGTTTATACACCGGGGAGCTGTTTTTT. Full variable domain (missing parts from reference TRBV7-9 and TRBJ2-2): DTGVSQNPRHKITKRGQNVTFRCDPISEHNRLYWYRQTLGQGPEFLTYFQNEAQLEKSRLLSDRFSAERPKGSFSTLEIQRTEQGDSAMYLCASSPPRTSGLYTGELFFGEGSRLTVL.

The chain combines TRBV14 with TRBJ2-7; TRBD1 is a possible D gene (5 bases). Trimming took off 2 bases at V and 2 bases at J, with 13 bases between the two ends. The germline V gene encodes CDR1 SGHDN and CDR2 FVKESK. This CDR3 has 15 amino acids. In nucleotides, the CDR3 is TGTGCCAGCAGCCAATTTGGGGCCAGGGCCTACGAGCAGTACTTC. It codes for CASSQFGARAYEQYF. The whole variable domain, remainder taken from reference TRBV14 and TRBJ2-7, is EAGVTQFPSHSVIEKGQTVTLRCDPISGHDNLYWYRRVMGKEIKFLLHFVKESKQDESGMPNNRFLAERTGGTYSTLKVQPAELEDSGVYFCASSQFGARAYEQYFGPGTRLTVT.

The V gene is TRBV24-1, the J gene TRBJ2-6, with 7 bases fitting TRBD1. Unmatched junction bases numbered 6, after V lost 4 bases and J lost 4 bases. This CDR3 has 16 residues. Germline V gives CDR1 KGHDR, CDR2 SFDVKD. The CDR3 here is CATSDPGQVGANVLTF. Here the CDR3 DNA reads TGTGCCACCAGTGACCCTGGACAGGTCGGGGCCAACGTCCTGACTTTC.

The gene calls are TRBV27 and TRBJ2-5; TRBD2 aligns across 8 bases. The V gene's germline CDR1 is MNHEY and CDR2 SMNVEV (reference sequence). Trimming cost V 8 bases and J 4 bases; bases outside gene matches: 18. CDR3 length equals 17 residues. The CDR3 region has the DNA TGTGCCAGCTCAACCCGATTTCGGGGGGGGAGTAGAGAGACCCAGTACTTC. It specifies CASSTRFRGGSRETQYF.

This clone was detected a few times. The J gene is TRBJ1-5, the V gene TRBV30; maybe TRBD1 (6 bases). The ends were cut back, 4 bases at V and 12 bases at J, with 22 bases in the middle. CDR3 size: 14 residues. Germline V CDR1 and CDR2: GTSNPN, SVGIG (reference sequence). CDR3 sequence (DNA): TGTGCCTGGAAACCCCGGGACCCAAAGGGGGTCCAGCATTTT. It encodes CAWKPRDPKGVQHF.

V and J are TRBV18 and TRBJ1-1; 8 positions match TRBD1. This CDR3 has 17 residues. Germline V CDR1 and CDR2: KGHSH, LQKENI. The trim removed 1 base at V and 0 bases at J, leaving 7 bases unmatched. The CDR3 DNA sequence: TGTGCCAGCTCACCACAGGCAGGGGGCGGATTGAACACTGAAGCTTTCTTT. It specifies CASSPQAGGGLNTEAFF.

The V gene is TRBV19, the J gene TRBJ2-7, with a weak D call TRBD1 (6 bases). Per the germline V gene, CDR1 is LNHDA and CDR2 is SQIVND (reference sequence). The CDR3 contains 14 residues. V lost 1 base and J lost 0, with 7 bases in between. CDR3 region: CASSIGTVSYEQYF. CDR3 sequence (DNA): TGTGCCAGTAGTATAGGGACAGTCTCCTACGAGCAGTACTTC.

The rearrangement uses TRBV28 and TRBJ1-2; D unclear. This CDR3 has 15 residues. Germline V gives CDR1 MDHEN, CDR2 SYDVKM. Trimming removed 4 bases from V and 0 bases from J, with 12 bases in between. CDR3 nucleotide sequence: TGTGCCAGCAGTTCCCCGGGAGGGTCTAACTATGGCTACACCTTC. This gives the protein CASSSPGGSNYGYTF.